This TCR beta chain was recorded in a study of a mutant IDH1 vaccine in newly diagnosed glioma. In the study overall: Treated patients showed a male proportion of about 60%, a female proportion of around 40%, and a mean age of roughly 40 years. Most patients had radiochemotherapy with temozolomide before enrollment; others had one alone.

V lost 0 bases to trimming and J lost 1 base; unmatched junction nucleotides: 1. The V gene's germline CDR1 is LGHNA and CDR2 YSLEER. This CDR3 is 15 amino acids long. Produced via immunoSEQ multiplex PCR; TCRdb's table is partial and in-frame only. The table has around 40,000 clones, approximately 76% seen once. Regarding time point: week 23, last vaccination. In the vaccine, a single dose held 300 ug of the mutant IDH1 20-mer peptide, along with topical imiquimod. Comments on this clone: Its antigen is undetermined.

The origin of this receptor is a man aged 45 to 65 with glioma. The sample consisted of PBMCs, taken from a glioma patient whose treatment included an IDH1 peptide vaccine. The chain has TRBV4-3 and TRBJ1-1, with 8 bases aligning to TRBD1. CDR3 region: CASSQEGTGNTEAFF. The CDR3 coding sequence is TGCGCCAGCAGCCAAGAAGGGACAGGGAACACTGAAGCTTTCTTT.